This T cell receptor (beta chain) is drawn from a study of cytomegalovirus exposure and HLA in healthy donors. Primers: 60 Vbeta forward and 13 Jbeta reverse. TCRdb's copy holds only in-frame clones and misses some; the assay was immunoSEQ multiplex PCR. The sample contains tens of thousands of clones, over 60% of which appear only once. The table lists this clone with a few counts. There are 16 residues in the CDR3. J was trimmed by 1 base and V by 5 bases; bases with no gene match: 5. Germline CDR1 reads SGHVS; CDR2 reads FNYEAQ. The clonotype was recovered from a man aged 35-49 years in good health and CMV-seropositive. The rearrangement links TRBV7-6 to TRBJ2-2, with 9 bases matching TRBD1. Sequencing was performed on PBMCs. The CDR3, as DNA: TGTGCCAGCAGCAAAAGGGGACAGGGGAACACCGGGGAGCTGTTTTTT. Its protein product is CASSKRGQGNTGELFF.